These 15 T cell receptor beta chains were sequenced from one sample in a study of beta chain features in type 1 diabetes. All of the isolated RNA was reverse transcribed, so expressed TCRB transcripts were sequenced. TCRdb's copy holds only in-frame clones and misses some; the assay was immunoSEQ multiplex PCR. Of 250,000 to 350,000 clones detected, around 10% appear once; the ten largest clones hold under 0.02%. Sequenced: naive CD4+ T cells from blood. The receptors originated from a woman in her 30s in good health.

V is TRBV9 and J is TRBJ2-3; 7 positions match TRBD2. The J segment lost 2 bases and the V segment lost 0 bases, leaving 3 bases of the junction unmatched. The length of the CDR3 is 15 residues. Per the germline V gene, CDR1 is SGDLS and CDR2 is YYNGEE. This CDR3 reads CASSVAAGATDTQYF. CDR3 coding DNA: TGTGCCAGCAGCGTAGCGGCGGGAGCCACAGATACGCAGTATTTT.

The rearrangement joins TRBV19 to TRBJ2-7, with 10 positions matching TRBD1. Germline V gives CDR1 LNHDA, CDR2 SQIVND (reference sequence). The CDR3 has 15 residues. V shed 5 bases and J 2 bases; nucleotides not matched to a gene: 6. The CDR3 DNA reads as TGTGCCAGTAGTCCCTTAGGGACAGGGGCCTACGAGCAGTACTTC. Its protein is CASSPLGTGAYEQYF.

This clone has more than one count but fewer than ten. As DNA, the CDR3 is TGTGCCAGCAGCCTAACGTGGGGGCTTAGCAATCAGCCCCAGCATTTT. It codes for CASSLTWGLSNQPQHF. The V gene is TRBV7-2, the J gene TRBJ1-5; D might be TRBD1 (6 bases). The CDR3 sequence is 16 residues long. In germline, CDR1 is SGHTA, CDR2 FQGNSA. Trimming removed 5 bases from V and 0 bases from J, with 14 bases in between.

The CDR3 region is CASVPGQNTEAFF. The CDR3 DNA reads as TGTGCCAGTGTACCGGGACAGAACACTGAAGCTTTCTTT. The rearrangement uses TRBV28 and TRBJ1-1; a possible D gene is TRBD1 (6 bases). The V and J ends lost 9 bases and 1 base respectively, with 12 bases between them. The length of the CDR3 is 13 residues. In germline, CDR1 is MDHEN, CDR2 SYDVKM.

The rearrangement joins TRBV2 to TRBJ2-3; 8 nucleotides match TRBD1. The ends lost 4 bases at V and 2 bases at J; junction bases unmatched: 2. CDR3 length equals 14 residues. Per the germline V gene, CDR1 is SNHLY and CDR2 is FYNNEI. CDR3 sequence: CASSAGGPTDTQYF. The DNA of the CDR3 is TGTGCCAGCAGTGCAGGGGGCCCCACAGATACGCAGTATTTT.

For this clone: Additional DNA sequences in this sample encode the identical CDR3. This sequence joins TRBV30 and TRBJ2-3; D not resolved. Germline V gives CDR1 GTSNPN, CDR2 SVGIG (reference sequence). The germline V and J ends were trimmed by 0 bases and 6 bases, with 10 bases remaining between them. The CDR3 runs 13 residues. The CDR3 bases are TGTGCCTGGAGTGTACGTGGAGCCGATACGCAGTATTTT. Translation: CAWSVRGADTQYF.

The J gene is TRBJ2-1, the V gene TRBV19; D perhaps matches TRBD2 (5 bases). CDR3 length: 13 residues. Germline CDR1 reads LNHDA; CDR2 reads SQIVND (reference sequence). Trimming left V 3 bases short and J 5 bases short, with 8 bases between. The CDR3, as DNA: TGTGCCAGTAGTATCGACGGGGACAATGAGCAGTTCTTC. This sequence encodes CASSIDGDNEQFF.

V usage is TRBV11-2 and J usage is TRBJ2-3; the match to TRBD2 covers 11 bases. This CDR3 has 16 residues. V trimming: 1 base; J trimming: 3 bases; junction bases outside the gene matches: 3. Per the germline V gene, CDR1 is SGHAT and CDR2 is FQNNGV. The chain's CDR3 is CASSLGVAGGTDTQYF. In DNA form, the CDR3 reads TGTGCCAGCAGCTTAGGGGTAGCGGGAGGGACAGATACGCAGTATTTT. The full variable domain, its missing parts supplied by reference TRBV11-2 and TRBJ2-3, is EAGVAQSPRYKIIEKRQSVAFWCNPISGHATLYWYQQILGQGPKLLIQFQNNGVVDDSQLPKDRFSAERLKGVDSTLKIQPAKLEDSAVYLCASSLGVAGGTDTQYFGPGTRLTVL.

The gene calls are TRBV28 and TRBJ2-5; 8 bases match TRBD1. CDR3 length equals 13 residues. CDR1 and CDR2 (germline): MDHEN, SYDVKM. The J segment lost 7 bases and the V segment lost 5 bases, leaving 6 bases of the junction unmatched. CDR3: CASSPGQGGTQYF. CDR3 in DNA: TGTGCCAGCAGTCCCGGACAGGGTGGGACCCAGTACTTC.

The J gene is TRBJ2-5, the V gene TRBV6-1, with TRBD1 matching 10 bases. Germline values: CDR1 MNHNS, CDR2 SASEGT. The V and J ends lost 3 bases and 5 bases, in that order; junction bases with no gene match: 12. The CDR3 spans 17 residues. The CDR3 loop is CASSDGGQGPGGETQYF. Here the CDR3 DNA reads TGTGCCAGCAGTGATGGGGGACAGGGGCCTGGTGGGGAGACCCAGTACTTC.

This clone came up a few times. The gene calls are TRBV7-3 and TRBJ2-7, with 10 bases fitting TRBD2. Trimming removed 2 bases from V and 3 bases from J; junction bases left unmatched: 4. CDR3 length: 15 residues. The germline gives CDR1 SGHTA, CDR2 FQGTGA. CDR3 DNA: TGTGCCAGCAGCTTACGGACTAGCGGAATCTACGAGCAGTACTTC. This translates into CASSLRTSGIYEQYF.

The genes are TRBV2 and TRBJ2-1, with 9 bases identical to TRBD1. V was clipped by 6 bases and J by 1 base; unmatched bases: 7. CDR1 is SNHLY and CDR2 is FYNNEI in the germline V gene. The CDR3 consists of 16 residues. The DNA for the CDR3 is TGTGCCAGCAGGGAAACAGGGGGCACGTCCTACAATGAGCAGTTCTTC. This sequence encodes CASRETGGTSYNEQFF.

The chain employs TRBV9 and TRBJ2-1, with 8 positions matching TRBD2. The CDR3 is 16 residues long. Trimming at V came to 0 bases and at J to 4 bases, leaving 6 bases not matched to a gene. Germline values: CDR1 SGDLS, CDR2 YYNGEE. The CDR3 is CASSVVELAAYNEQFF. The CDR3 region has the DNA TGTGCCAGCAGCGTAGTAGAACTAGCGGCTTACAATGAGCAGTTCTTC.

This chain connects TRBV19 to TRBJ1-5, with TRBD1 as a possible D gene (5 bases). This CDR3 contains 14 residues. Trimming took 6 bases from V and 1 from J, leaving 10 bases between them. The germline gives CDR1 LNHDA, CDR2 SQIVND (reference sequence). CDR3 region: CASRSRQSNQPQHF. Written as DNA, the CDR3 is TGTGCCAGTAGAAGTAGACAGAGCAATCAGCCCCAGCATTTT.

The gene calls are TRBV9 and TRBJ2-3; D gene unclear. The CDR3 runs 14 residues. Germline V CDR1 and CDR2: SGDLS, YYNGEE. Trimming cost V 2 bases and J 1 base, with 8 bases left between them. CDR3 protein: CASSVLSGTDTQYF. The CDR3 nucleotides are TGTGCCAGCAGCGTGCTATCGGGCACAGATACGCAGTATTTT.